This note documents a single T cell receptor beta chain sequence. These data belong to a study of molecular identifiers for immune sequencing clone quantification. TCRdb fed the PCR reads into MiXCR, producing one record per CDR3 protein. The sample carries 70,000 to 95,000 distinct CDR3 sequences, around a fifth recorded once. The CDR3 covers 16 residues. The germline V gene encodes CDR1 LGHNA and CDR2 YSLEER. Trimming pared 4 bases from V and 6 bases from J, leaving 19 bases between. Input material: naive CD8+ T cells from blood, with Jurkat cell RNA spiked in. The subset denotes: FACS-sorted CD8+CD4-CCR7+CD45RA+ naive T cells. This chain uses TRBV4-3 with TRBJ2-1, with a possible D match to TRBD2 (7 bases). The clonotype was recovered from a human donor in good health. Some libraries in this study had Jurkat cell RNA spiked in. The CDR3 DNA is TGCGCCAGCAGCCTCCTTCGGGGGGCAGGGAGCAATGAGCAGTTCTTC. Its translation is CASSLLRGAGSNEQFF.